This is a list of T cell receptor beta chains from one sample in a study of OX40 agonist ivuxolimab in advanced cancers. Produced via immunoSEQ multiplex PCR; TCRdb's table is partial and in-frame only. The sample has under 40,000 clones, approximately 81% seen once. Here the sequenced sample was CD4+ or CD8+ T cells sorted from blood, taken in a trial of the OX40 agonist ivuxolimab. These receptors all come from an adult with an advanced solid tumor such as melanoma, head and neck, liver or kidney cancer. Each CDR3 is given without its conserved first and last residue. The D gene is left open where the match is weak.

J,V,D,CDR3
TRBJ2-3,TRBV9,TRBD2,ASSVGSGVITDTQY
TRBJ2-3,TRBV10-2,TRBD2,ASSRRGSRDTQY
TRBJ2-1,TRBV7-9,TRBD1,ASSSPEDRGVVEQF
TRBJ1-3,TRBV5-4,NA,ASSLRGSGNTIY
TRBJ2-5,TRBV7-9,TRBD2,ASSLGGLAGVGETQY
TRBJ2-7,TRBV28,NA,ASSLVGDVY
TRBJ2-1,TRBV12-5,TRBD1,ASGPDRDEQF
TRBJ1-6,TRBV28,NA,ASSFQGWSSPLH
TRBJ2-5,TRBV2,TRBD2,ASRDGAGDAETQY
TRBJ1-2,TRBV10-2,TRBD1,ASTPGGFGYGYT
TRBJ2-3,TRBV6-1,NA,ASREFGAQDTQY
TRBJ2-1,TRBV28,NA,ASRPLGASGYNEQF